This TCR beta chain came from a study of graft-versus-host responses after intestinal transplantation. The overall study: Each of the recipients got a multivisceral, liver-intestinal, or isolated intestinal transplant.

A note on this clone: Antigen specificity is unknown.

Clones were sequenced by immunoSEQ multiplex PCR, and TCRdb holds only the in-frame ones, with some missing. The data contain approximately 90,000 clones, about four fifths of them singletons. CDR1 is MNHEY, CDR2 SVGAGI, per germline. The CDR3 runs 12 residues. Trimming left V 7 bases short and J 3 bases short, with 6 bases between. V and J are TRBV6-5 and TRBJ2-2; maybe TRBD1 (5 bases). Here the sequenced sample was unstimulated CD4+ T cells sorted from spleen or lymph node cells, taken before intestinal transplant. This TCR was recovered from a human donor who received an intestinal transplant. The chain's CDR3 is CASTRDTGELFF. The CDR3 coding sequence is TGTGCCAGCACCAGGGACACCGGGGAGCTGTTTTTT.